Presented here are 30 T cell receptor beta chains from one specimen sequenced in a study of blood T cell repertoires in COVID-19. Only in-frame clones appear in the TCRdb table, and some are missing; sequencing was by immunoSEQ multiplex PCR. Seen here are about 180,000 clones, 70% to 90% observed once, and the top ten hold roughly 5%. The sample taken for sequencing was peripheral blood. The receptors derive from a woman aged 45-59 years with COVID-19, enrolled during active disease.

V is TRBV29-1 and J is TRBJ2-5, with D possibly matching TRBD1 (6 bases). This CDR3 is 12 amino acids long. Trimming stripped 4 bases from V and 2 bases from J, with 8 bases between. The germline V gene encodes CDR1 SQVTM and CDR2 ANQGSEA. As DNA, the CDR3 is TGCAGCGTTGGGACAGCTCAAGAGACCCAGTACTTC. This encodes CSVGTAQETQYF.

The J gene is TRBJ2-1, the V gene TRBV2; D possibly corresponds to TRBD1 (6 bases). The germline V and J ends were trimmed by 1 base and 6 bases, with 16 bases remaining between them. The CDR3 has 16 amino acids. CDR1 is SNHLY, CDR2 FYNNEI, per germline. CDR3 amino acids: CASSEVLGAIPNEQFF. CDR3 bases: TGTGCCAGCAGTGAAGTCCTGGGGGCGATTCCCAATGAGCAGTTCTTC.

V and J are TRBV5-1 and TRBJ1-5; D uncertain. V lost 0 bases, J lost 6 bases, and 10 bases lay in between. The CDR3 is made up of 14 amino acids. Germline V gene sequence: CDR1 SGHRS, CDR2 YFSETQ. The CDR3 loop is CASSLDGLGQPQHF. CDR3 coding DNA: TGCGCCAGCAGCTTGGACGGGTTGGGTCAGCCCCAGCATTTT.

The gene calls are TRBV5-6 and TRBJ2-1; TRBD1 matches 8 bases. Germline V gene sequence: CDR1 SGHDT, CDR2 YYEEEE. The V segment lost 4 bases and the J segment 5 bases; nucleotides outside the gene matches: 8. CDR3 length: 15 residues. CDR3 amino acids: CASSLTDREDNEQFF. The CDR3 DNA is TGTGCCAGCAGCCTGACGGACAGGGAGGACAATGAGCAGTTCTTC. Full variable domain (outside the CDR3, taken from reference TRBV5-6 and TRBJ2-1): DAGVTQSPTHLIKTRGQQVTLRCSPKSGHDTVSWYQQALGQGPQFIFQYYEEEERQRGNFPDRFSGHQFPNYSSELNVNALLLGDSALYLCASSLTDREDNEQFFGPGTRLTVL.

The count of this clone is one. DNA of the CDR3: TGTGCCAGCAGCCGACAGGGCGCGTCCGGGGAGCTGTTTTTT. Translated, it gives CASSRQGASGELFF. J is TRBJ2-2 and V is TRBV5-8; 7 positions agree with TRBD1. V shed 4 bases, J shed 6 bases, and the junction held 6 bases outside the gene matches. This CDR3 is 14 amino acids long. The germline CDR1 and CDR2 sequences are SGHTS and YDEGEE.

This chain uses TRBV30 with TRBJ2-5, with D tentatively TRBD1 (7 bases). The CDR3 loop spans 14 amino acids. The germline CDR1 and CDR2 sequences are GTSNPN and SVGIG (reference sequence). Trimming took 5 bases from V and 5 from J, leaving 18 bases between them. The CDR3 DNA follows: TGTGCCTGGGGGGGGACAGCCCGTGGGGAGACCCAGTACTTC. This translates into CAWGGTARGETQYF.

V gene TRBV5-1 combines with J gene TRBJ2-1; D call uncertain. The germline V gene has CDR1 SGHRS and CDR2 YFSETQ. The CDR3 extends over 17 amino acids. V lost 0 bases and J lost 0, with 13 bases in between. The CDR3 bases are TGCGCCAGCAGCTTGGATGCTCTGCTGAGCTCCTACAATGAGCAGTTCTTC. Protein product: CASSLDALLSSYNEQFF.

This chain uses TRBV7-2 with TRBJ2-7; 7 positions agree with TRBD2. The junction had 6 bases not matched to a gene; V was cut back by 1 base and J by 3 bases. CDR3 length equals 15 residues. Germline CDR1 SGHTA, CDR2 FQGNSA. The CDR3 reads CASSLGRTSVYEQYF. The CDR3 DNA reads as TGTGCCAGCAGCTTAGGGAGGACTAGTGTCTACGAGCAGTACTTC.

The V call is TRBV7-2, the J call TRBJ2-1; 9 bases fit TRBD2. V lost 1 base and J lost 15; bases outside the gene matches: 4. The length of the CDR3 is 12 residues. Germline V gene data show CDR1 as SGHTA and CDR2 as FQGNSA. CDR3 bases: TGTGCCAGCAGCTTAGAATTGGGACTAGCGTTCTTC. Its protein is CASSLELGLAFF.

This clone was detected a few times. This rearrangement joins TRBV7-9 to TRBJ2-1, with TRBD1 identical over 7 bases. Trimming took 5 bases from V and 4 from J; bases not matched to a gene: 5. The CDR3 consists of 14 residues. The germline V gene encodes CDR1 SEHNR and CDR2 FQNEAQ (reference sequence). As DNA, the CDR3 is TGTGCCAGCAGCCAACAGGGGAATTACAATGAGCAGTTCTTC. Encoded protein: CASSQQGNYNEQFF.

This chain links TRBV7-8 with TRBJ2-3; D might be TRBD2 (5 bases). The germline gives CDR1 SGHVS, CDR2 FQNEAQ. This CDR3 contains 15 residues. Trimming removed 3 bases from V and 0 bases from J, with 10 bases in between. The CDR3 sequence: CASSLRGISTDTQYF. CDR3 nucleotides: TGTGCCAGCAGCTTGCGAGGGATTAGCACAGATACGCAGTATTTT.

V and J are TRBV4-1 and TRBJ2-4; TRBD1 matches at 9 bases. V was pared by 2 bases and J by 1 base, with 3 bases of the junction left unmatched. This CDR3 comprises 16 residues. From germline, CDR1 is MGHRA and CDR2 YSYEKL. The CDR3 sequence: CASSQLDRGAKNIQYF. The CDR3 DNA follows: TGCGCCAGCAGCCAACTAGACAGGGGGGCCAAAAACATTCAGTACTTC.

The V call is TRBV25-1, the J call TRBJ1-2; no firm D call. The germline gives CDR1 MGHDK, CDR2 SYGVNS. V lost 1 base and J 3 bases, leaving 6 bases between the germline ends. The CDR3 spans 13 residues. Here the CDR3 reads CASSESGDYGYTF. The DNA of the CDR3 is TGTGCCAGCAGTGAATCCGGGGACTATGGCTACACCTTC.

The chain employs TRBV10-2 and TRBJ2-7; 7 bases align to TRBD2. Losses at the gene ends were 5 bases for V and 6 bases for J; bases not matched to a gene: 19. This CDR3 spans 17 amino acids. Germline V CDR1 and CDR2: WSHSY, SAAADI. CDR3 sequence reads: CASSSLGALAATLEQYF. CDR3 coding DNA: TGCGCCAGCAGTTCACTCGGGGCCCTAGCGGCCACCCTCGAGCAGTACTTC.

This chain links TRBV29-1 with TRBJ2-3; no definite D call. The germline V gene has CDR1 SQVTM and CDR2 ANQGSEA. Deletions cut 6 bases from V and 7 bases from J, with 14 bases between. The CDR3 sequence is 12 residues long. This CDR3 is CSVERLVNTQYF. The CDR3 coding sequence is TGCAGCGTGGAAAGACTGGTAAATACGCAGTATTTT.

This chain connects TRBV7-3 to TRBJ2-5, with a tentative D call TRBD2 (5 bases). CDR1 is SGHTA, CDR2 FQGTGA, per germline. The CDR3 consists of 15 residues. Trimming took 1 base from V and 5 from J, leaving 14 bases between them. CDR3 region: CASSLRGSAGETQYF. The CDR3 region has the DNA TGTGCCAGCAGCTTAAGAGGCAGCGCGGGTGAGACCCAGTACTTC.

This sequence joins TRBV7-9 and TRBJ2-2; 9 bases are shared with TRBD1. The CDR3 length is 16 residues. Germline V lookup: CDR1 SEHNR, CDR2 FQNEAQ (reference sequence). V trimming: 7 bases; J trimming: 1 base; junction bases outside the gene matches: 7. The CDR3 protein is CASTGPGQGNTGELFF. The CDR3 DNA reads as TGTGCCAGCACCGGTCCGGGACAGGGGAACACCGGGGAGCTGTTTTTT.

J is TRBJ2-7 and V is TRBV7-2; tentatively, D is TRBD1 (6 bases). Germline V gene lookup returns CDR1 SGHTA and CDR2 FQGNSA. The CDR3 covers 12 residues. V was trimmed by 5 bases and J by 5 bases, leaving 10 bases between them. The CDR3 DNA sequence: TGTGCCAGCAGCATTACAGGGAACGAGCAGTACTTC. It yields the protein CASSITGNEQYF.

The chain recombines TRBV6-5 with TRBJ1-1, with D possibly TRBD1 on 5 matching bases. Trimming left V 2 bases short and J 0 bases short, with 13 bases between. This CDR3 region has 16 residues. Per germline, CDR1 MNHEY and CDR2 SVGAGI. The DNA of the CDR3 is TGTGCCAGCAGTTACGCCCAGGGCGTCATGAACACTGAAGCTTTCTTT. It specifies CASSYAQGVMNTEAFF.

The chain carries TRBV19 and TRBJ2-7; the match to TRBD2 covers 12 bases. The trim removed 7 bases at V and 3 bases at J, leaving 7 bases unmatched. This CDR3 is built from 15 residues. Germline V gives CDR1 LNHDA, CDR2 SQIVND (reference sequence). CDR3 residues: CASIDRTSGDYEQYF. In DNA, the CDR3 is TGTGCCAGTATAGACCGGACTAGCGGGGACTACGAGCAGTACTTC. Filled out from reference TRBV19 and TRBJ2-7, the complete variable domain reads DGGITQSPKYLFRKEGQNVTLSCEQNLNHDAMYWYRQDPGQGLRLIYYSQIVNDFQKGDIAEGYSVSREKKESFPLTVTSAQKNPTAFYLCASIDRTSGDYEQYFGPGTRLTVT.

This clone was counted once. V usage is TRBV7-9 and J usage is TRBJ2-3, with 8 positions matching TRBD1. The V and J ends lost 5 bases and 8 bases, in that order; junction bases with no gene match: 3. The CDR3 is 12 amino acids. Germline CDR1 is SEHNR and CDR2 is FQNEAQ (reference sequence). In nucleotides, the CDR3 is TGTGCCAGCAGCCCAACAGGGGGTACGCAGTATTTT. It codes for CASSPTGGTQYF.

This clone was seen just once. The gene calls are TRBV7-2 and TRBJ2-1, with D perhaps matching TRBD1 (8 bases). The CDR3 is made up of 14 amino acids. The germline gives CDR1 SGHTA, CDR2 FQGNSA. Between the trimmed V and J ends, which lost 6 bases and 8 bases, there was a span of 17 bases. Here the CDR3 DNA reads TGTGCCAGCAGGACCACAGGGGGGAGGGATGAGCAGTTCTTC. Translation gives CASRTTGGRDEQFF.

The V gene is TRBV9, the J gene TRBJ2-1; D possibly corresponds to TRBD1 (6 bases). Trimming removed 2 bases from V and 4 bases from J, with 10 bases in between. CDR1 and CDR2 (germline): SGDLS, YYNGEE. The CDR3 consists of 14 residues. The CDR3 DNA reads TGTGCCAGCAGCGTCGCCGACAGGTACAATGAGCAGTTCTTC. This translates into CASSVADRYNEQFF. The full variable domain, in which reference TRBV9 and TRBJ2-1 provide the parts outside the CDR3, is DSGVTQTPKHLITATGQRVTLRCSPRSGDLSVYWYQQSLDQGLQFLIQYYNGEERAKGNILERFSAQQFPDLHSELNLSSLELGDSALYFCASSVADRYNEQFFGPGTRLTVL.

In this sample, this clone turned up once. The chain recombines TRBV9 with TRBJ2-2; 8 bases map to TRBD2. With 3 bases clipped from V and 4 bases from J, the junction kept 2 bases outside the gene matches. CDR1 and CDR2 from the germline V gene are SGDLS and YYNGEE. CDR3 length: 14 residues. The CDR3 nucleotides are TGTGCCAGCAGCGGACTAGCGTCCACCGGGGAGCTGTTTTTT. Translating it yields CASSGLASTGELFF. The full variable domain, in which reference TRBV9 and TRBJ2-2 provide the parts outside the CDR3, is DSGVTQTPKHLITATGQRVTLRCSPRSGDLSVYWYQQSLDQGLQFLIQYYNGEERAKGNILERFSAQQFPDLHSELNLSSLELGDSALYFCASSGLASTGELFFGEGSRLTVL.

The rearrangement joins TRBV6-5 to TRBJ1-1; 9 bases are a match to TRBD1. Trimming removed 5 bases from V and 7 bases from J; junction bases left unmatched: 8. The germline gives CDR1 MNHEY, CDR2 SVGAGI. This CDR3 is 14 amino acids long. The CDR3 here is CASSTGQGSGEAFF. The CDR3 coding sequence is TGTGCCAGCAGTACGGGACAGGGTTCCGGTGAAGCTTTCTTT.

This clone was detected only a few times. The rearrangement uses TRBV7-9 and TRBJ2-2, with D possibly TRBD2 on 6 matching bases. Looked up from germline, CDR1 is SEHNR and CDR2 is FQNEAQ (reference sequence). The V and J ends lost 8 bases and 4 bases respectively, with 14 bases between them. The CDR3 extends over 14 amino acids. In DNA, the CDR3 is TGTGCCAGCTCGGCGGGACGGACCACCGGGGAGCTGTTTTTT. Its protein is CASSAGRTTGELFF.

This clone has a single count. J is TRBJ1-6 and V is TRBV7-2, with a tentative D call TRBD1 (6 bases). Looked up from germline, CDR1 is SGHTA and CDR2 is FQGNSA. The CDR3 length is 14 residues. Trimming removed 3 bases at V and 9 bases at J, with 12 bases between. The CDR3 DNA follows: TGTGCCAGCAGCTTTGGACAGCCAATTTCACCCCTCCACTTT. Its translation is CASSFGQPISPLHF.

This CDR3 reads CASSTGGWTDTQYF. CDR3 nucleotide sequence: TGTGCCAGCAGTACAGGGGGGTGGACAGATACGCAGTATTTT. The chain couples TRBV6-5 to TRBJ2-3, with TRBD1 matching over 8 bases. The CDR3 consists of 14 residues. With V trimmed by 5 bases and J by 3 bases, 4 bases remained unmatched. Germline V gives CDR1 MNHEY, CDR2 SVGAGI.

Written as DNA, the CDR3 is TGTGCCAGCAGTGTCGGGGGGGCATATGAGCAGTTCTTC. This translates into CASSVGGAYEQFF. The chain carries TRBV6-4 and TRBJ2-1; 8 bases are shared with TRBD2. Germline V gene data show CDR1 as MRHNA and CDR2 as SNTAGT. The CDR3 has 13 residues. The junction had 4 bases not matched to a gene; V was cut back by 4 bases and J by 8 bases.

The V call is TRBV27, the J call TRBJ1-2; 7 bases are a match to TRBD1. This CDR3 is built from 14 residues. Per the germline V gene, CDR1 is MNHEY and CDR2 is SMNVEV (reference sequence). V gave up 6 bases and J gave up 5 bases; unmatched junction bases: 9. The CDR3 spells CASSRLQGEYGYTF. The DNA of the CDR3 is TGTGCCAGCAGCCGATTGCAGGGGGAGTATGGCTACACCTTC.